This TCR beta chain was recovered during a study of T-cell memory formation after mild COVID-19. Findings and caveats of the study: Day 15 to 85 contracting clones showed balanced CD4/CD8; later expanders leaned CD4+.

The ends lost 4 bases at V and 8 bases at J; junction bases unmatched: 6. The CDR3 consists of 15 residues. Per germline, CDR1 MNHNS and CDR2 SASEGT. This clonotype came up a few times. The target antigen is unknown. TCRdb redid the calling of the 5' RACE reads with MiXCR, one entry per CDR3 protein. In the table there are 200,000 to 250,000 distinct CDR3 sequences, approximately 10% of which are singletons. Sequences were obtained from PBMCs or a T cell subset sorted from them (not recorded which). The chain recombines TRBV6-1 with TRBJ1-4; 11 positions match TRBD1. The sequence was obtained from a man between 18 and 29 years old who had mild COVID-19 (a few samples of this study predate the infection). Cell type and time point are not known. The CDR3 loop reads CASSGSDRGHEKLFF. The CDR3 bases are TGTGCCAGCAGTGGATCGGACAGGGGGCACGAAAAACTGTTTTTT.